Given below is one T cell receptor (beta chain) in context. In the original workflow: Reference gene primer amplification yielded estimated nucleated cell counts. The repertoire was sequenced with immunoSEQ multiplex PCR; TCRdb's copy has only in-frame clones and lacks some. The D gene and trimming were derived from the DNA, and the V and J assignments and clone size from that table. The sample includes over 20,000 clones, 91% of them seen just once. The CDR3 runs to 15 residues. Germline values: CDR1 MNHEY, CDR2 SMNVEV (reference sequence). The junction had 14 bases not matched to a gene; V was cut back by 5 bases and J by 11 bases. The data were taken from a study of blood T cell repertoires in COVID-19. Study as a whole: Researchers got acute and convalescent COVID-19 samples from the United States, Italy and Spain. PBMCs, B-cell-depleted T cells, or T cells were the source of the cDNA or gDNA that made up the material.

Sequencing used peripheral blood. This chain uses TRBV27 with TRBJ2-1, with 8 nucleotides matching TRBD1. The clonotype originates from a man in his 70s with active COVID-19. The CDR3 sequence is CASSKKPGQVFQQFF. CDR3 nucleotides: TGTGCCAGCAGTAAAAAACCGGGACAGGTTTTCCAGCAGTTCTTC.